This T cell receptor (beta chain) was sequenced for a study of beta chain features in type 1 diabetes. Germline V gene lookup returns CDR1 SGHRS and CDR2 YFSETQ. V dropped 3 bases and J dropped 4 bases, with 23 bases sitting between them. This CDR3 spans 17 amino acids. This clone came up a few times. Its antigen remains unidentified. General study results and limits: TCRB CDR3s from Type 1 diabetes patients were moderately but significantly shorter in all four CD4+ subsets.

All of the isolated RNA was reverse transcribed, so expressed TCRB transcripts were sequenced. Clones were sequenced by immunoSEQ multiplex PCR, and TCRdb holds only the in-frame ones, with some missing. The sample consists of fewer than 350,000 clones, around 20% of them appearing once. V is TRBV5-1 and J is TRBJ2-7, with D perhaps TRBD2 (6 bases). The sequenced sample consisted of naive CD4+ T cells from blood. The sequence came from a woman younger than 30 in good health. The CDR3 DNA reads TGCGCCAGCAGCTCCCGGGGGTCAGGGACGGGGATATACGAGCAGTACTTC. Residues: CASSSRGSGTGIYEQYF.